The rows below give T cell receptor beta chains drawn from one sample of a study of CD8 T cells in Susac syndrome. TCRdb processed the immunoSEQ multiplex PCR reads anew with MiXCR; each CDR3 protein has one entry. The sample yields roughly 110,000 distinct CDR3 sequences, 94% seen once. The sample consisted of CD8+ T cells from PBMCs. All receptors derive from a human donor with Susac syndrome. Both conserved end residues are trimmed from each CDR3. A D gene is named only where the DNA matches it firmly.

len: 13; j_gene: TRBJ1-2; v_gene: TRBV6-5; d_gene: .; CDR3aa: ASSYSPGGNYGYT
len: 10; j_gene: TRBJ1-1; v_gene: TRBV20-1; d_gene: .; CDR3aa: SARDRNTEAF
len: 12; j_gene: TRBJ2-1; v_gene: TRBV7-9; d_gene: .; CDR3aa: ASQQVLGRNEQF
len: 12; j_gene: TRBJ2-1; v_gene: TRBV7-3; d_gene: TRBD2; CDR3aa: ASSPSGGAHEQF
len: 12; j_gene: TRBJ2-7; v_gene: TRBV5-1; d_gene: .; CDR3aa: ASSSTSDIHEQY
len: 11; j_gene: TRBJ2-7; v_gene: TRBV5-1; d_gene: .; CDR3aa: ASSTSVSYEQY
len: 10; j_gene: TRBJ2-1; v_gene: TRBV6-2/TRBV6-3; d_gene: .; CDR3aa: ASSYGPQRQF
len: 12; j_gene: TRBJ1-5; v_gene: TRBV9; d_gene: TRBD1; CDR3aa: ASSGQGSNQPQH
len: 11; j_gene: TRBJ2-3; v_gene: TRBV6-5; d_gene: TRBD2; CDR3aa: ASTLLASDTQY
len: 13; j_gene: TRBJ2-2; v_gene: TRBV18; d_gene: .; CDR3aa: ASSPESWDTGELF
len: 10; j_gene: TRBJ2-2; v_gene: TRBV9; d_gene: .; CDR3aa: ASSPEGGELF
len: 10; j_gene: TRBJ1-5; v_gene: TRBV12-3/TRBV12-4; d_gene: .; CDR3aa: ASSFVGQPQH
len: 14; j_gene: TRBJ2-7; v_gene: TRBV20-1; d_gene: .; CDR3aa: SALDPQTPQDYEQY
len: 13; j_gene: TRBJ1-4; v_gene: TRBV5-1; d_gene: TRBD1; CDR3aa: ASSTRDSLNEKLF
len: 12; j_gene: TRBJ2-7; v_gene: TRBV5-1; d_gene: .; CDR3aa: ASSFKASSYEQY
len: 13; j_gene: TRBJ2-7; v_gene: TRBV15; d_gene: .; CDR3aa: ATSKSRGGSYEQY
len: 13; j_gene: TRBJ1-3; v_gene: TRBV15; d_gene: .; CDR3aa: ATSRGGGAGNTIY
len: 16; j_gene: TRBJ2-3; v_gene: TRBV3-1; d_gene: TRBD2; CDR3aa: ASSLGLAGATSTDTQY
len: 11; j_gene: TRBJ1-2; v_gene: TRBV27; d_gene: .; CDR3aa: ASSFVGMYGYT
len: 11; j_gene: TRBJ1-5; v_gene: TRBV7-9; d_gene: .; CDR3aa: ASSLGSSQPQH
len: 12; j_gene: TRBJ2-7; v_gene: TRBV6-2/TRBV6-3; d_gene: TRBD2; CDR3aa: ASSYERGVYEQY
len: 12; j_gene: TRBJ1-3; v_gene: TRBV14; d_gene: .; CDR3aa: ASSREGVGNTIY
len: 11; j_gene: TRBJ2-5; v_gene: TRBV20-1; d_gene: .; CDR3aa: SALDGREETQY
len: 13; j_gene: TRBJ2-3; v_gene: TRBV9; d_gene: TRBD2; CDR3aa: ASSVGGGNGDTQY
len: 13; j_gene: TRBJ1-2; v_gene: TRBV9; d_gene: TRBD1; CDR3aa: ASSPGGQGPNGYT
len: 11; j_gene: TRBJ1-1; v_gene: TRBV27; d_gene: TRBD1; CDR3aa: ASSGQGNTEAF
len: 13; j_gene: TRBJ2-7; v_gene: TRBV3-1; d_gene: TRBD1; CDR3aa: ASSRVRDRPYEQY
len: 11; j_gene: TRBJ2-2; v_gene: TRBV20-1; d_gene: .; CDR3aa: SARDRNTGELF
len: 13; j_gene: TRBJ2-5; v_gene: TRBV27; d_gene: .; CDR3aa: ASSLYSGTQETQY
len: 13; j_gene: TRBJ2-7; v_gene: TRBV2; d_gene: TRBD1; CDR3aa: ASSEAPGQVYEQY
len: 11; j_gene: TRBJ2-2; v_gene: TRBV19; d_gene: .; CDR3aa: ASSIGLTGELF
len: 10; j_gene: TRBJ1-2; v_gene: TRBV12-3/TRBV12-4; d_gene: .; CDR3aa: ASSFGGAGYT
len: 12; j_gene: TRBJ1-5; v_gene: TRBV20-1; d_gene: .; CDR3aa: SATGRSGNQPQH
len: 11; j_gene: TRBJ2-7; v_gene: TRBV12-5; d_gene: .; CDR3aa: ASGLPGYNEQY
len: 15; j_gene: TRBJ1-5; v_gene: TRBV9; d_gene: .; CDR3aa: ASSVGPTGGSNQPQH
len: 14; j_gene: TRBJ2-2; v_gene: TRBV12-3/TRBV12-4; d_gene: TRBD2; CDR3aa: ASSTSSGGFTGELF
len: 12; j_gene: TRBJ2-7; v_gene: TRBV7-6; d_gene: TRBD2; CDR3aa: ASSLAGGRDEQY
len: 14; j_gene: TRBJ2-3; v_gene: TRBV9; d_gene: TRBD2; CDR3aa: ASSVGSGGSTDTQY